A single sample gave rise to the 30 T cell receptor beta chains below, sequenced in a study of PD-L1 blockade in urothelial cancer. TCRdb's copy holds only in-frame clones and misses some; the assay was immunoSEQ multiplex PCR. The table has fewer than 100,000 clones, approximately 86% seen once. Time point described: pretreatment peripheral blood. Sequenced material: PBMCs, taken around atezolizumab (anti-PD-L1) treatment. These receptors originate from a middle-aged man with urothelial cancer.

The chain employs TRBV23-1 and TRBJ1-4, with D tentatively TRBD1 (5 bases). TRBV23-1 is noted as an ORF with a role that remains uncertain. Trimming removed 9 bases from V and 2 bases from J, with 10 bases in between. This CDR3 is 13 amino acids long. This chain's CDR3 is CARPGGTNEKLFF. CDR3 DNA sequence: TGCGCCAGACCGGGGGGGACTAATGAAAAACTGTTTTTT.

The CDR3 region is CASSKRGAYNEQFF. The CDR3 DNA reads TGTGCCAGCAGTAAACGGGGGGCTTACAATGAGCAGTTCTTC. The chain links TRBV27 to TRBJ2-1; perhaps TRBD2 as D (7 bases). Trimming pared 5 bases from V and 4 bases from J, leaving 12 bases between. CDR1 and CDR2 (germline): MNHEY, SMNVEV (reference sequence). The length of the CDR3 is 14 residues.

This clone is medium-sized in the sample. The chain links TRBV7-8 to TRBJ2-6; D gene unclear. Germline V CDR1 and CDR2: SGHVS, FQNEAQ. The CDR3 extends over 20 amino acids. The V gene lost 5 bases and the J gene lost 0 bases, with 23 bases spanning the gap. The CDR3 spells CASSPPRPIATFSGANVLTF. For the CDR3, the DNA is TGTGCCAGCAGCCCCCCCCGCCCTATAGCTACATTCTCTGGGGCCAACGTCCTGACTTTC.

The count of this clone is one. The chain recombines TRBV25-1 with TRBJ1-1, with TRBD1 identical over 8 bases. The CDR3 sequence is 14 residues long. Germline V gene lookup returns CDR1 MGHDK and CDR2 SYGVNS. Unmatched junction bases numbered 12, after V lost 9 bases and J lost 6 bases. The chain's CDR3 is CASNRGQGGAEAFF. CDR3 bases: TGTGCCAGTAACCGCGGACAGGGTGGCGCTGAAGCTTTCTTT.

The chain is built from TRBV5-1 and TRBJ2-2; D gene unclear. Trimming took 4 bases from V and 2 from J, leaving 15 bases between them. CDR1 and CDR2 from the germline V gene are SGHRS and YFSETQ. The CDR3 consists of 16 residues. CDR3 nucleotides: TGCGCCAGCAGCCGTACAGTAACCTCAAACACCGGGGAGCTGTTTTTT. This gives the protein CASSRTVTSNTGELFF.

The chain employs TRBV6-5 and TRBJ2-1; TRBD1 might be the D (6 bases). The V and J ends lost 7 bases and 7 bases respectively, with 11 bases between them. Looked up from germline, CDR1 is MNHEY and CDR2 is SVGAGI. This CDR3 is built from 12 residues. This chain's CDR3 is CASTSGTNEQFF. In nucleotides, the CDR3 is TGTGCCAGCACCTCCGGGACAAATGAGCAGTTCTTC.

The gene calls are TRBV5-4 and TRBJ2-1; tentatively, D is TRBD2 (5 bases). CDR1 and CDR2 from the germline V gene are SGHNT and YYREEE (reference sequence). The CDR3 runs to 15 residues. V shed 0 bases and J shed 3 bases, with 10 bases lying between them. CDR3 bases: TGTGCCAGCAGCTTGGCCGGGATCCGCTACAATGAGCAGTTCTTC. Amino acids: CASSLAGIRYNEQFF.

The chain is built from TRBV27 and TRBJ2-7, with TRBD1 matching 9 bases. CDR3 size: 17 residues. Germline loops: CDR1 MNHEY, CDR2 SMNVEV (reference sequence). The V and J ends lost 5 bases and 3 bases, in that order; junction bases with no gene match: 14. The CDR3 sequence: CASSREAPGQGHYEQYF. The CDR3 DNA is TGTGCCAGCAGTCGGGAAGCCCCGGGACAGGGTCACTACGAGCAGTACTTC.

The sample holds one count of this clone. CDR3 sequence (DNA): TGTGCCAGCAGTGAACTCTCCAGCGGAGGGACAGATACGCAGTATTTT. It is translated as CASSELSSGGTDTQYF. The chain uses TRBV2 and TRBJ2-3, with D maybe TRBD2 (6 bases). V lost 2 bases to trimming and J lost 3 bases, with 15 bases between them. CDR1 is SNHLY, CDR2 FYNNEI, per germline. This CDR3 has 16 amino acids.

CDR3 nucleotides: TGTGCCAGCAGTCCTCCCGGGACAGGGGCCCACGAGCAGTACTTC. This sequence encodes CASSPPGTGAHEQYF. The chain joins TRBV28 to TRBJ2-7; 10 bases are shared with TRBD1. CDR3 size: 15 residues. Trimming took 5 bases from V and 5 from J; bases not matched to a gene: 9. Germline CDR1 reads MDHEN; CDR2 reads SYDVKM.

The V gene is TRBV7-2, the J gene TRBJ1-1; D may be TRBD1 (5 bases). There are 13 residues in the CDR3. Germline lookup yields CDR1 SGHTA and CDR2 FQGNSA. Trimming pared 1 base from V and 6 bases from J, leaving 9 bases between. In nucleotides, the CDR3 is TGTGCCAGCAGCTTAGGTCGGGGGTCTGAAGCTTTCTTT. It is translated as CASSLGRGSEAFF.

The rearrangement uses TRBV11-2 and TRBJ2-1; D is possibly TRBD2 (6 bases). This CDR3 contains 18 residues. The V and J ends lost 4 bases and 2 bases respectively, with 21 bases between them. Germline V gives CDR1 SGHAT, CDR2 FQNNGV. The CDR3 DNA is TGTGCCAGCAGCTCTACCCTCTTCGCGGGAATTACCTACAATGAGCAGTTCTTC. As protein: CASSSTLFAGITYNEQFF.

V gene TRBV19 combines with J gene TRBJ1-5; the D is unclear. CDR1 and CDR2 (germline): LNHDA, SQIVND (reference sequence). The ends were cut back, 2 bases at V and 10 bases at J, with 12 bases in the middle. The CDR3 is 13 residues long. CDR3 DNA: TGTGCCAGTAGTATAAACTCCCCGGGTCCCCAGCATTTT. It encodes CASSINSPGPQHF. The full variable domain, completed using reference TRBV19 and TRBJ1-5, is DGGITQSPKYLFRKEGQNVTLSCEQNLNHDAMYWYRQDPGQGLRLIYYSQIVNDFQKGDIAEGYSVSREKKESFPLTVTSAQKNPTAFYLCASSINSPGPQHFGDGTRLSIL.

This chain uses TRBV19 with TRBJ2-2, with 8 bases that match TRBD2. The CDR3 sequence is 14 residues long. Per the germline V gene, CDR1 is LNHDA and CDR2 is SQIVND (reference sequence). V was clipped by 5 bases and J by 5 bases; unmatched bases: 4. The CDR3 DNA follows: TGTGCCAGTAGTCCGGGGGGGGGAACCGGGGAGCTGTTTTTT. Translating it yields CASSPGGGTGELFF.

This rearrangement joins TRBV28 to TRBJ1-4; D unclear. The CDR3 length is 12 residues. Germline-derived CDR1 and CDR2 are MDHEN and SYDVKM. The ends were cut back, 5 bases at V and 8 bases at J, with 9 bases in the middle. Here the CDR3 DNA reads TGTGCCAGCAGTCCACGGGTCGAAAAACTGTTTTTT. Its translation is CASSPRVEKLFF.

The chain carries TRBV6-4 and TRBJ2-3; 9 nucleotides agree with TRBD1. Trimming took 3 bases from V and 0 from J; bases not matched to a gene: 1. The CDR3 has 15 amino acids. CDR1 and CDR2 (germline): MRHNA, SNTAGT. Here the CDR3 reads CASSEGQGSTDTQYF. The CDR3 nucleotides read TGTGCCAGCAGTGAGGGACAGGGCAGCACAGATACGCAGTATTTT.

The chain has TRBV28 and TRBJ2-1, with a tentative D call TRBD2 (6 bases). The CDR3 covers 19 residues. Trimming left V 3 bases short and J 8 bases short, with 29 bases between. From germline, CDR1 is MDHEN and CDR2 SYDVKM. The CDR3 region is CASSFGPSTKRASGDEQFF. As DNA, the CDR3 is TGTGCCAGCAGTTTTGGACCCTCCACCAAGCGGGCTTCGGGGGATGAGCAGTTCTTC.

CDR3 coding DNA: TGTGCCAGCAGCTCGGGACTGAGCACAGATACGCAGTATTTT. It encodes CASSSGLSTDTQYF. The chain uses TRBV7-3 and TRBJ2-3, with D possibly TRBD2 on 6 matching bases. The ends were cut back, 4 bases at V and 0 bases at J, with 8 bases in the middle. Germline V gene sequence: CDR1 SGHTA, CDR2 FQGTGA. The CDR3 consists of 14 residues.

This chain uses TRBV19 with TRBJ1-2; 7 bases match TRBD1. CDR1 is LNHDA, CDR2 SQIVND, per germline (reference sequence). This CDR3 is 14 amino acids long. Unmatched junction bases numbered 9, after V lost 3 bases and J lost 8 bases. Here the CDR3 DNA reads TGTGCCAGTAGTATCCAGGGGGTCCAAGGCGGCTACACCTTC. Residues: CASSIQGVQGGYTF.

The chain has TRBV4-1 and TRBJ2-7; 7 bases are shared with TRBD2. This CDR3 comprises 14 residues. Germline V gene lookup returns CDR1 MGHRA and CDR2 YSYEKL. V lost 5 bases and J lost 6; bases outside the gene matches: 10. The CDR3 is CASSELTSLVEQYF. CDR3 DNA: TGCGCCAGCAGCGAACTGACTAGCCTGGTCGAGCAGTACTTC.

The chain combines TRBV27 with TRBJ1-1, with D possibly matching TRBD1 (5 bases). In germline, CDR1 is MNHEY, CDR2 SMNVEV (reference sequence). Trimming took 11 bases from V and 6 from J, leaving 13 bases between them. The length of the CDR3 is 11 residues. The CDR3 protein is CAVQGFAEAFF. CDR3 bases: TGTGCCGTTCAGGGTTTCGCTGAAGCTTTCTTT.

The genes are TRBV7-8 and TRBJ2-1; 8 bases match TRBD1. The CDR3 runs 14 residues. Per germline, CDR1 SGHVS and CDR2 FQNEAQ. V shed 1 base and J 8 bases; nucleotides not matched to a gene: 4. The CDR3 sequence: CASSLGRGRDEQFF. The CDR3, as DNA: TGTGCCAGCAGCTTAGGCAGGGGGCGGGATGAGCAGTTCTTC.

The CDR3: CAWTVRPGIQNSPLHF. CDR3 coding DNA: TGTGCCTGGACCGTACGGCCGGGAATTCAGAATTCACCCCTCCACTTT. V is TRBV30 and J is TRBJ1-6; D ambiguous. Looked up from germline, CDR1 is GTSNPN and CDR2 is SVGIG (reference sequence). The CDR3 sequence is 16 residues long. Trimming took 4 bases from V and 7 from J, leaving 20 bases between them.

The V gene is TRBV19, the J gene TRBJ2-3, with 7 positions matching TRBD1. Germline V gene lookup returns CDR1 LNHDA and CDR2 SQIVND (reference sequence). The V gene end was trimmed by 4 bases and the J gene end by 0 bases; junction bases not matched to a gene: 4. This CDR3 region has 15 residues. The CDR3, as DNA: TGTGCCAGTAGTAGCCGGGACAGAAGCACAGATACGCAGTATTTT. Translating it yields CASSSRDRSTDTQYF.

V usage is TRBV12-2 and J usage is TRBJ1-2. TRBV12-2 is a documented pseudogene. The CDR3 length is 17 residues. CDR3 in DNA: TGTGCAAGTCGCTTAGGGCGACGGAAAGATGGGGGGGATGGCTACACCTTC. Protein product: CASRLGRRKDGGDGYTF.

V is TRBV2 and J is TRBJ1-2; a weak D match, TRBD1 (5 bases). Per germline, CDR1 SNHLY and CDR2 FYNNEI. The CDR3 totals 13 residues. V lost 6 bases, J lost 8 bases, and 16 bases lay in between. CDR3 in amino acids: CASRYSGTSGYTF. CDR3 DNA: TGTGCCAGCAGATATTCCGGGACTTCGGGCTACACCTTC.

The V call is TRBV28, the J call TRBJ2-7; D gene unclear. Germline loops: CDR1 MDHEN, CDR2 SYDVKM. V was shortened by 2 bases and J by 2 bases, with 13 bases between the two germline ends. The CDR3 totals 15 residues. CDR3 DNA sequence: TGTGCCAGCAGTTTAGTAAGGAGTCCCACCTACGAGCAGTACTTC. It codes for CASSLVRSPTYEQYF. Looking up the rest from reference TRBV28 and TRBJ2-7 gives the full variable domain: DVKVTQSSRYLVKRTGEKVFLECVQDMDHENMFWYRQDPGLGLRLIYFSYDVKMKEKGDIPEGYSVSREKKERFSLILESASTNQTSMYLCASSLVRSPTYEQYFGPGTRLTVT.

The V call is TRBV6-4, the J call TRBJ1-1; TRBD1 matches 11 bases. In germline, CDR1 is MRHNA, CDR2 SNTAGT. The V segment lost 3 bases and the J segment 5 bases; nucleotides outside the gene matches: 5. The CDR3 contains 15 residues. The CDR3 is CASSERDRGTTEAFF. As DNA, the CDR3 is TGTGCCAGCAGTGAGAGGGACAGGGGGACGACTGAAGCTTTCTTT.

V is TRBV5-1 and J is TRBJ2-3, with 7 bases that match TRBD1. The CDR3 is 14 residues long. Germline V gene sequence: CDR1 SGHRS, CDR2 YFSETQ. Trimming at V came to 9 bases and at J to 2 bases, leaving 9 bases not matched to a gene. Here the CDR3 DNA reads TGCGCCACCAAAGGGACAGCCAACACAGATACGCAGTATTTT. Protein sequence: CATKGTANTDTQYF.

This sequence joins TRBV5-4 and TRBJ2-7; perhaps TRBD1 as D (7 bases). The CDR3 sequence is 16 residues long. The germline V gene encodes CDR1 SGHNT and CDR2 YYREEE (reference sequence). V was cut by 0 bases and J by 3 bases, with 16 bases left in between. The CDR3, as DNA: TGTGCCAGCAGCTTGGGGACTATAACAGGGGACTACGAGCAGTACTTC. Amino acid sequence: CASSLGTITGDYEQYF.